This T cell receptor (beta chain) was documented in a study of vaccination and CD4 T cells after COVID-19. Study overall: Overlapping spike pools from SARS-CoV-2 and HCoV-NL63, HCoV-OC43 and HCoV-229E served as culture stimuli.

As for treatment: approximately nine-day PBMC culture with coronavirus spike peptide pools or control peptides (ViraFEST assay). At the Johns Hopkins FTIC core, DNA taken from cultured CD4+ T cells was sequenced by way of the Oncomine TCR Beta short-read assay. TCRdb re-analysed the PCR reads in MiXCR, keeping a single row per CDR3 protein. The sample shows about 18,000 distinct CDR3 sequences, 45% to 60% of them seen only once. This clonotype has just a few counts. Its antigen remains unidentified. Germline V gives CDR1 SEHNR, CDR2 FQNEAQ (reference sequence). V lost 2 bases and J lost 0, with 7 bases in between. This CDR3 comprises 14 residues.

The gene calls are TRBV7-9 and TRBJ1-1; D not certain. The sequencing input was CD4+ T cells from blood, cultured in vitro. This TCR was recovered from a human donor who had recovered from COVID-19. This CDR3 is CASSLRLLNTEAFF. CDR3 sequence (DNA): TGTGCCAGCAGCTTAAGACTTTTGAACACTGAAGCTTTCTTT.